A few counts support the clone carrying this T cell receptor (beta chain). The antigen is undetermined. The data derive from a study of T cells in localized non-small cell lung cancer. In germline, CDR1 is PRHDT, CDR2 FYEKMQ (reference sequence). Trimming removed 3 bases from V and 6 bases from J, with 31 bases in between. The CDR3 covers 20 residues. Study-level points and caveats: Adjacent lung held a median roughly 50 of the top 100 tumor clones. Because sequencing included only one region (of the tumor), heterogeneity remains possible.

The table came from immunoSEQ multiplex PCR; TCRdb's copy has only in-frame clones and leaves some out. The profile shows 48,000 or so clones, roughly 77% of them singletons. This receptor was taken from a man between 40 and 69 years old with stage I squamous cell lung carcinoma. The gene calls are TRBV13 and TRBJ2-3; perhaps TRBD2 as D (5 bases). The sequenced sample was peripheral blood, obtained before any cancer treatment. CDR3 bases: TGTGCCAGCAGCTTTGGTAACCCGTTCATTCTTGGTGGGGAGATCGATACGCAGTATTTT. Its translation is CASSFGNPFILGGEIDTQYF.